The 21 T cell receptor beta chains below come from one sample, sequenced in a study of T cell clonality in common variable immunodeficiency. Some clones are missing from TCRdb's copy, which holds only in-frame ones; the method was immunoSEQ multiplex PCR. The data show about 40,000 clones, with none appearing a single time. The specimen sequenced was peripheral blood mononuclear cells. These receptors came from a person aged 18 to 75 in good health.

This clone showed up many times. The read ends 3 residues early relative to the CDR3; the germline J gene fills the gap. The rearrangement links TRBV5-5 to TRBJ1-6; 11 bases map to TRBD1. V lost 3 bases, J lost 8 bases, and 4 bases stayed unmatched. CDR3 size: 15 residues. Germline-derived CDR1 and CDR2 are SGHKS and YYEKEE (reference sequence). The part of the CDR3 DNA that was read is TGTGCCAGCAGCTCGGGGACAGGGGGGGATTCACCC. Translated, it gives CASSSGTGGDSP. The complete CDR3 protein is CASSSGTGGDSPLHF.

This clone was detected many times. The read terminates 3 residues before the CDR3 end, so the remaining end is supplied by the germline J gene. The genes are TRBV30 and TRBJ1-6; D gene unclear. The CDR3 loop spans 13 amino acids. Per germline, CDR1 GTSNPN and CDR2 SVGIG (reference sequence). CDR3 sequence reads: CAWSKAVMSSLHF. The sequenced CDR3 bases are TGTGCCTGGAGTAAGGCCGTTATGTCGTCC.

A few counts support this clone. The read terminates 3 residues before the CDR3 end, so the remaining end is supplied by the germline J gene. V and J are TRBV7-9 and TRBJ1-2; 10 positions match TRBD1. Germline CDR1 SEHNR, CDR2 FQNEAQ (reference sequence). This CDR3 is built from 13 residues. With V trimmed by 5 bases and J by 5 bases, 2 bases remained unmatched. This CDR3 is CASSRTGGYGYTF. CDR3 DNA (partial): TGTGCCAGCAGCCGGACAGGGGGTTATGGC.

This clone came up many times. The read terminates 3 residues ahead of where the CDR3 ends, so the germline J gene completes it. This chain joins TRBV7-8 and TRBJ2-5; D is perhaps TRBD2 (6 bases). The V gene lost 1 base and the J gene lost 4 bases, with 16 bases spanning the gap. The CDR3 covers 16 residues. Germline CDR1 SGHVS, CDR2 FQNEAQ. CDR3 DNA, as far as it was read: TGTGCCAGCAGCTTAGTGGTGACTAGTGGGAGAGAGACC. Protein product: CASSLVVTSGRET. In full, the CDR3 reads CASSLVVTSGRETQYF.

This clone was seen repeatedly, ten times or more. Read sequence stops 3 residues before the CDR3 end, and the germline J gene provides the missing end. The rearrangement links TRBV20-1 to TRBJ2-1, with TRBD2 identical over 8 bases. CDR3 length: 15 residues. The germline gives CDR1 DFQATT, CDR2 SNEGSKA (reference sequence). J lost 4 bases, V lost 0 bases, and 5 bases had no gene match. CDR3 in amino acids: CSARDVKRGYNEQFF. The part of the CDR3 DNA that was read is TGCAGTGCTAGAGATGTAAAGCGGGGGTACAATGAG.

This clone was found many times. The CDR3 DNA, read in part, is TGTGCCAGCAGCCACCAAACAGATACG. Residues: CASSHQTDT. The full CDR3 is CASSHQTDTQYF. The chain has TRBV14 and TRBJ2-3; D unresolved. The sequence runs out 3 residues before the end of the CDR3; the remainder is reconstructed from the germline J gene. This CDR3 comprises 12 residues. V was pared by 3 bases and J by 3 bases, with 4 bases between. Germline assignment: CDR1 SGHDN and CDR2 FVKESK.

In its sample, this clone was seen many times. The read terminates 3 residues before the CDR3 end, so the remaining end is supplied by the germline J gene. V gene TRBV6-1 combines with J gene TRBJ1-5, with D possibly matching TRBD1 (5 bases). The CDR3 contains 16 residues. Germline CDR1 MNHNS, CDR2 SASEGT. Here the CDR3 reads CASSEALRAGGSPQHF. The sequenced CDR3 bases are TGTGCCAGCAGTGAAGCGCTTCGCGCGGGGGGGTCTCCC.

This clone was counted only a few times. Read sequence stops 3 residues before the CDR3 end, and the germline J gene provides the missing end. The V and J genes are TRBV7-2 and TRBJ1-2; D not certain. CDR3 size: 13 residues. Germline-derived CDR1 and CDR2 are SGHTA and FQGNSA. CDR3 bases read: TGTGCCAGCAGCTTGGACTTTTCAAATGAC. This sequence encodes CASSLDFSND. The whole CDR3 protein reads CASSLDFSNDYTF.

This clone was counted a few times. The read gets to within 3 residues of the CDR3 end, and the germline J gene fills in the rest. The V and J genes are TRBV2 and TRBJ1-3, with 10 positions matching TRBD1. This CDR3 region has 17 residues. V trimming: 5 bases; J trimming: 3 bases; junction bases outside the gene matches: 10. The V gene's germline CDR1 is SNHLY and CDR2 FYNNEI. The DNA read from the CDR3 is TGTGCCAGCAGTCCCTGGACAGGGGGTTTCTTTGGAAACACC. It is translated as CASSPWTGGFFGNT. From start to end, the CDR3 is CASSPWTGGFFGNTIYF.

This clone was counted ten times or more. The read falls 3 residues short of the CDR3 end, and the missing part is taken from the germline J gene. This sequence joins TRBV6-2 or TRBV6-3 and TRBJ2-1, with a weak D call TRBD2 (6 bases). V lost 6 bases, J lost 0 bases, and 15 bases lay in between. There are 16 residues in the CDR3. In germline, CDR1 is MNHEY, CDR2 SVGEGT. The DNA read from the CDR3 is TGTGCCAGCAGCCTCCTTAGCGGTGACTCCTACAATGAG. Encoded protein: CASSLLSGDSYNE. The entire CDR3 sequence reads CASSLLSGDSYNEQFF.

This clone was recorded at least ten times. The CDR3 end is not reached by the read, which stops 3 residues before it; the germline J gene fills it in. The chain carries TRBV5-1 and TRBJ1-5; D may be TRBD1 (5 bases). The CDR3 is 16 amino acids. Per the germline V gene, CDR1 is SGHRS and CDR2 is YFSETQ. The V and J ends lost 4 bases and 4 bases respectively, with 18 bases between them. This CDR3 reads CASSAGAKEGNQPQHF. The covered CDR3 bases are TGCGCCAGCAGCGCTGGCGCCAAAGAGGGGAATCAGCCC.

This clone was seen at least ten times. The DNA read from the CDR3 is TGCGCCAGCGCCGGGACAGGGAACGGCGAG. It codes for CASAGTGNGE. The whole CDR3 sequence reads CASAGTGNGEQYF. The chain employs TRBV10-1 and TRBJ2-7; 9 positions agree with TRBD1. The read ends 3 residues before the CDR3 terminus; that terminus is restored from the germline J gene. CDR1 and CDR2 (germline): WNHNN, SYGVQD (reference sequence). The CDR3 is 13 residues long. Unmatched junction bases numbered 8, after V lost 8 bases and J lost 6 bases.

Ten or more counts support this clone. The missing CDR3 end, 3 residues past where the read stops, is filled in from the germline J gene. The J gene is TRBJ2-5, the V gene TRBV7-2; D gene unclear. CDR3 size: 12 residues. The germline CDR1 and CDR2 sequences are SGHTA and FQGNSA. V lost 3 bases and J 5 bases, leaving 7 bases between the germline ends. CDR3 sequence reads: CASSLHTETQYF. Incomplete CDR3 DNA: TGTGCCAGCAGCTTGCACACCGAGACC.

This clone was found a few times. With the read ending 3 residues before the CDR3 end, the germline J gene is used to fill in that end. The chain uses TRBV10-1 and TRBJ2-7; the match to TRBD2 covers 13 bases. Unmatched junction bases numbered 1, after V lost 1 base and J lost 4 bases. The CDR3 sequence is 15 residues long. Looked up from germline, CDR1 is WNHNN and CDR2 is SYGVQD (reference sequence). The CDR3 DNA, read in part, is TGCGCCAGCAGTGAGTTGACTAGCGGGGGGTACGAG. Translating it yields CASSELTSGGYE. The whole CDR3 protein reads CASSELTSGGYEQYF.

This clone occurred a few times. The sequenced fragment ends 3 residues before the CDR3 boundary, so the rest is inferred from the germline J gene. The V call is TRBV5-4, the J call TRBJ2-7, with 10 bases aligning to TRBD1. The length of the CDR3 is 15 residues. Germline-derived CDR1 and CDR2 are SGHNT and YYREEE (reference sequence). J was trimmed by 6 bases and V by 2 bases; bases with no gene match: 8. CDR3 region: CASSFPDRGQSEQYF. CDR3 DNA (partial): TGTGCCAGCAGCTTCCCTGACAGGGGGCAGAGCGAG. Drawing the rest from reference TRBV5-4 and TRBJ2-7, the complete variable domain is ETGVTQSPTHLIKTRGQQVTLRCSSQSGHNTVSWYQQALGQGPQFIFQYYREEENGRGNFPPRFSGLQFPNYSSELNVNALELDDSALYLCASSFPDRGQSEQYFGPGTRLTVT.

The table lists this clone with many counts. The read gets to within 3 residues of the CDR3 end, and the germline J gene fills in the rest. The chain carries TRBV13 and TRBJ2-2; no clear D gene. From germline, CDR1 is PRHDT and CDR2 FYEKMQ (reference sequence). The V gene lost 5 bases and the J gene lost 1 base, with 14 bases spanning the gap. This CDR3 region has 16 residues. CDR3 sequence reads: CASSHPGGMNTGELFF. The part of the CDR3 DNA that was read is TGTGCCAGCAGCCACCCTGGCGGAATGAACACCGGGGAG.

On this clone itself: The read finishes 3 residues shy of the CDR3 end, and the germline J gene is used to complete it. The gene calls are TRBV2 and TRBJ1-4; D is ambiguous. The CDR3 is 11 residues long. Trimming pared 7 bases from V and 7 bases from J, leaving 7 bases between. Germline values: CDR1 SNHLY, CDR2 FYNNEI. Partial CDR3 DNA: TGTGCCAGCACCCACAGTGAAAAA. Translated: CASTHSEK. The entire CDR3 protein reads CASTHSEKLFF.

In its sample, this clone was seen many times. The read comes to an end 3 residues before the CDR3 does, leaving the germline J gene to fill in the end. The V call is TRBV29-1, the J call TRBJ2-1, with 7 bases aligning to TRBD1. This CDR3 contains 13 residues. The V gene's germline CDR1 is SQVTM and CDR2 ANQGSEA. V lost 7 bases to trimming and J lost 6 bases; unmatched junction nucleotides: 9. CDR3 sequence reads: CSAGQVGFNEQFF. CDR3 DNA, as far as it was read: TGCAGCGCCGGACAGGTGGGATTCAATGAG.

This clone came up many times. The read finishes 3 residues shy of the CDR3 end, and the germline J gene is used to complete it. The gene calls are TRBV20-1 and TRBJ2-5; TRBD1 agrees at 7 bases. V shed 2 bases, J shed 6 bases, and the junction held 15 bases outside the gene matches. The CDR3 has 16 residues. CDR1 and CDR2 (germline): DFQATT, SNEGSKA (reference sequence). This CDR3 reads CSARPTGTEARKTQYF. The CDR3 DNA, read in part, is TGCAGTGCTAGACCGACCGGGACAGAAGCTAGAAAGACC.

This clone was counted many times. The read gets to within 3 residues of the CDR3 end, and the germline J gene fills in the rest. The chain recombines TRBV2 with TRBJ1-2; 9 bases are shared with TRBD1. Losses at the gene ends were 6 bases for V and 4 bases for J; bases not matched to a gene: 6. This CDR3 is 14 amino acids long. The germline gives CDR1 SNHLY, CDR2 FYNNEI. CDR3 region: CASRGTGPIYGYTF. The covered CDR3 bases are TGTGCCAGCAGGGGGACAGGGCCTATCTATGGC.

This clone was found many times. The read terminates 3 residues ahead of where the CDR3 ends, so the germline J gene completes it. The chain recombines TRBV29-1 with TRBJ2-2; 10 nucleotides line up with TRBD2. Germline V gene sequence: CDR1 SQVTM, CDR2 ANQGSEA. The CDR3 is 13 residues long. CDR3 bases read: TGCGCGGGGACTAGCGCGGACACCGGGGAG. Its translation: CAGTSADTGE. The whole CDR3 sequence is CAGTSADTGELFF.